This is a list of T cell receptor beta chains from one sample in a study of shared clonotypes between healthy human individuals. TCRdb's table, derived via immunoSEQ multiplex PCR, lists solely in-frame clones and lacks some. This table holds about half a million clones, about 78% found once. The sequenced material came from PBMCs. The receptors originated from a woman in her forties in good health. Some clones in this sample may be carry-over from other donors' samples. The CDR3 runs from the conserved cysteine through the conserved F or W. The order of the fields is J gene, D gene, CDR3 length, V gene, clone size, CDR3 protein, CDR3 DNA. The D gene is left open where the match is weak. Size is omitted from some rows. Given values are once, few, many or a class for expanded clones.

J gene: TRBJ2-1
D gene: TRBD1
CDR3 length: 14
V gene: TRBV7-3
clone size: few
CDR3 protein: CASSSGQGLNEQFF
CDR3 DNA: TGTGCCAGCAGCTCCGGACAGGGTTTGAATGAGCAGTTCTTC

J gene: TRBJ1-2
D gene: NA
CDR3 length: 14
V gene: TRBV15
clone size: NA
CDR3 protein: CATSREVTDYGYTF
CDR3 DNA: TGTGCCACCAGCAGAGAGGTAACAGACTATGGCTACACCTTC

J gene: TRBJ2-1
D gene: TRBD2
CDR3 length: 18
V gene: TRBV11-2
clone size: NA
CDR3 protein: CASSSRASGRVSYNEQFF
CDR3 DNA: TGTGCCAGCAGCTCCCGTGCTAGCGGGAGGGTCTCCTACAATGAGCAGTTCTTC

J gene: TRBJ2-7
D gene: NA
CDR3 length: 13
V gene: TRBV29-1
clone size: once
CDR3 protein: CSVRRGPGNEQYF
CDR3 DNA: TGCAGCGTGCGCCGCGGTCCTGGCAACGAGCAGTACTTC

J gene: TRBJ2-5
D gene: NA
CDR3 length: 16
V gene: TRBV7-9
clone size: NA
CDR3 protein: CASSLEGRDEKETQYF
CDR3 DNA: TGTGCCAGCAGCTTAGAGGGCCGGGACGAAAAAGAGACCCAGTACTTC

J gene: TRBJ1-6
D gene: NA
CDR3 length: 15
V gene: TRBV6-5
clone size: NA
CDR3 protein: CASSYDSPPVKALHF
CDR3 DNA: TGTGCCAGCAGCTACGACAGTCCCCCTGTGAAAGCCCTCCACTTT

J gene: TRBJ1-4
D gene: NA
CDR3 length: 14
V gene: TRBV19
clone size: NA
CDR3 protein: CASSRGSGNEKLFF
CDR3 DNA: TGTGCCAGTTCTAGAGGGTCCGGGAATGAAAAACTGTTTTTT

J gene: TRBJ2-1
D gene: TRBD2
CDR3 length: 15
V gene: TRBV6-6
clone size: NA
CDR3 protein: CASSDLSGAYNEQFF
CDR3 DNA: TGTGCCAGCAGTGACCTTAGCGGGGCCTACAATGAGCAGTTCTTC

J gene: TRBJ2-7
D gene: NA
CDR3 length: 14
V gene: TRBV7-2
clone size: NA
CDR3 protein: CASSLAGVSYEQYF
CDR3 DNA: TGTGCCAGCAGCTTAGCGGGAGTGTCCTACGAGCAGTACTTC

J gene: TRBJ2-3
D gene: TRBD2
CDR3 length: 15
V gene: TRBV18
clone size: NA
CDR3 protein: CASSTTSAYTDTQYF
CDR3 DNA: TGTGCCAGCTCAACTACTAGCGCATACACAGATACGCAGTATTTT

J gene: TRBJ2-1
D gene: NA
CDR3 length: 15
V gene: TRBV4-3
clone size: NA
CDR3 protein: CASSPRSSSYNEQFF
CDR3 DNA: TGCGCCAGCAGCCCCCGGTCGAGCTCCTACAATGAGCAGTTCTTC

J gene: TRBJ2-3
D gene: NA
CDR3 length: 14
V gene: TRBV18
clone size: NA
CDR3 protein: CASSPGAGTDTQYF
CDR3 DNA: TGTGCCAGCTCACCAGGGGCGGGCACAGATACGCAGTATTTT

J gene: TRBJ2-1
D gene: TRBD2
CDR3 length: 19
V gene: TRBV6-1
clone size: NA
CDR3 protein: CASSESRPGLAGGPNEQFF
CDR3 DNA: TGTGCCAGCAGTGAAAGCAGACCGGGACTAGCGGGAGGGCCGAATGAGCAGTTCTTC

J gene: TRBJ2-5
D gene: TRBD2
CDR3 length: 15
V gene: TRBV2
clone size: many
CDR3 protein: CASYQRTSGKETQYF
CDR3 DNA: TGTGCCAGCTATCAGAGGACTAGCGGTAAAGAGACCCAGTACTTC

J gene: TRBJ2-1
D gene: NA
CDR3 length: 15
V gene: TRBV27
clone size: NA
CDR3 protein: CASSLRRTPPNEQFF
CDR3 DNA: TGTGCCAGCAGTTTGCGGCGGACCCCCCCCAATGAGCAGTTCTTC

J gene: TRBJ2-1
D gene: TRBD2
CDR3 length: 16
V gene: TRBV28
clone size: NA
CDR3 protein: CASSLKLAGGGNEQFF
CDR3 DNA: TGTGCCAGCAGTTTAAAACTAGCGGGAGGGGGGAATGAGCAGTTCTTC

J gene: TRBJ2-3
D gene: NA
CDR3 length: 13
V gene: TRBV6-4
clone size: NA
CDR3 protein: CASIAGGTDTQYF
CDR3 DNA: TGTGCCAGCATTGCAGGGGGCACAGATACGCAGTATTTT

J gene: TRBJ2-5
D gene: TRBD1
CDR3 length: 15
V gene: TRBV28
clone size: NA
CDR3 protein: CASREQGGHQETQYF
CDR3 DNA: TGTGCCAGCAGAGAACAGGGGGGCCACCAAGAGACCCAGTACTTC

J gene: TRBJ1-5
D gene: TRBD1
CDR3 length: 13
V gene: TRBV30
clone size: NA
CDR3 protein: CAWGDRGDQPQHF
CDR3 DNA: TGTGCCTGGGGGGACAGGGGGGATCAGCCCCAGCATTTT

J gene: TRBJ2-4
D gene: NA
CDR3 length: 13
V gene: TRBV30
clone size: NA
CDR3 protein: CAWSGQHKNIQYF
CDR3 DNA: TGTGCCTGGAGTGGACAGCACAAAAACATTCAGTACTTC

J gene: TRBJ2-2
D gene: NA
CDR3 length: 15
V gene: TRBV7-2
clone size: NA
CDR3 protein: CASSLARGGTGELFF
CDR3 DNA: TGTGCCAGCAGCTTAGCCCGGGGTGGCACCGGGGAGCTGTTTTTT

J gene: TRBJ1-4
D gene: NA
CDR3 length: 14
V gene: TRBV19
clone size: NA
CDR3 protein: CASSIPGTNEKLFF
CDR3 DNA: TGTGCCAGTAGTATCCCAGGAACTAATGAAAAACTGTTTTTT

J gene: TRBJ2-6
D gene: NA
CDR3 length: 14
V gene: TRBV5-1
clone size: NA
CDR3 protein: CASSLAPGANVLTF
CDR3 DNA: TGCGCCAGCAGCTTGGCTCCTGGGGCCAACGTCCTGACTTTC

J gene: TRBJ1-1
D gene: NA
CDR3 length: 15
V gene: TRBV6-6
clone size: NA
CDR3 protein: CASTPTSRVSTEAFF
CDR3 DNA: TGTGCCAGCACCCCGACGAGCAGGGTTAGTACTGAAGCTTTCTTT

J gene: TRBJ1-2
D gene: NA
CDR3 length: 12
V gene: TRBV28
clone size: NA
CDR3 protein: CASRSHPYGYTF
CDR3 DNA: TGTGCCAGCAGATCCCATCCCTATGGCTACACCTTC

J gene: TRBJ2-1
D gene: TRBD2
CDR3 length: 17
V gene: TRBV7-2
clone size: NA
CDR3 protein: CASSLALLAGDYNEQFF
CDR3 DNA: TGTGCCAGCAGCTTAGCGCTACTAGCGGGGGACTACAATGAGCAGTTCTTC

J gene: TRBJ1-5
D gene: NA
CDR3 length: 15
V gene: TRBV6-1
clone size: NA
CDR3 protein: CASSEPPLRGQPQHF
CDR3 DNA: TGTGCCAGCAGTGAACCACCGCTCCGAGGTCAGCCCCAGCATTTT

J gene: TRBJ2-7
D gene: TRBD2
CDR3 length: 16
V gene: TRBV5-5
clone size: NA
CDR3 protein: CASSLGPGGRTYEQYF
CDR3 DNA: TGTGCCAGCAGCTTGGGGCCGGGCGGGAGAACCTACGAGCAGTACTTC

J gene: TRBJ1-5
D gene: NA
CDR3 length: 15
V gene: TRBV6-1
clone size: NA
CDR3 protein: CASSDIGASNQPQHF
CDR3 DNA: TGTGCCAGCAGTGACATCGGGGCGAGCAATCAGCCCCAGCATTTT

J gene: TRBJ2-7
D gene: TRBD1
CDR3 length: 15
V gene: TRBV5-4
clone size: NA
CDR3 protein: CASSLWDRGFYEQYF
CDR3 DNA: TGTGCCAGCAGCTTGTGGGACAGGGGGTTCTACGAGCAGTACTTC

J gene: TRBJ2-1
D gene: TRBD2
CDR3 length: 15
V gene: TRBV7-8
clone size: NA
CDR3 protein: CASSLELAGYNEQFF
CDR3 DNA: TGTGCCAGCAGCTTAGAACTAGCGGGGTACAATGAGCAGTTCTTC

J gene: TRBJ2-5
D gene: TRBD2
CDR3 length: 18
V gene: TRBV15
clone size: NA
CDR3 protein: CATSGKGLAGGITETQYF
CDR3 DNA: TGTGCCACCAGCGGCAAAGGACTAGCGGGAGGGATTACAGAGACCCAGTACTTC

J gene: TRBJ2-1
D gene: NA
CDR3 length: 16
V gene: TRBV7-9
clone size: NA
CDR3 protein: CASSLRSASDYNEQFF
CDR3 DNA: TGTGCCAGCAGCTTAAGGTCGGCTAGCGACTACAATGAGCAGTTCTTC

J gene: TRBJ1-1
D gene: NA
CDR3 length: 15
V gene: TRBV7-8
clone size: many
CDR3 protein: CASSPKRAANTEAFF
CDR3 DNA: TGTGCCAGCAGCCCGAAGAGAGCCGCGAACACTGAAGCTTTCTTT

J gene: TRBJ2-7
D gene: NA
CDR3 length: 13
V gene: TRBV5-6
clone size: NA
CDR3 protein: CASSLSGFYEQYF
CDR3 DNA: TGTGCCAGCAGCTTATCAGGGTTCTACGAGCAGTACTTC

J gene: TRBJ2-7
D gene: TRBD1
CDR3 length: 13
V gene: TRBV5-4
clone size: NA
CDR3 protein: CASSLTGVYEQYF
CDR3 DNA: TGTGCCAGCAGCCTGACAGGGGTTTACGAGCAGTACTTC

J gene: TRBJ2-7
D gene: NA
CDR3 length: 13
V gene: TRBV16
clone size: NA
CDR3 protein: CASSQSGTYEQYF
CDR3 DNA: TGTGCCAGCAGCCAGTCGGGGACCTACGAGCAGTACTTC

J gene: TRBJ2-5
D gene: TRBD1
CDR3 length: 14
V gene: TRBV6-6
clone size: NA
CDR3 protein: CASSPGTGVETQYF
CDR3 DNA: TGTGCCAGCAGTCCCGGGACAGGGGTCGAGACCCAGTACTTC

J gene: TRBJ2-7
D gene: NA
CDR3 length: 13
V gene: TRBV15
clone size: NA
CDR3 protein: CATSTGYGYEQYF
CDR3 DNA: TGTGCCACCAGCACGGGGTACGGCTACGAGCAGTACTTC

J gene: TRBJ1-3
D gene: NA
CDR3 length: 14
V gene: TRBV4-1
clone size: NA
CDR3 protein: CASSQDRELNTIYF
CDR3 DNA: TGCGCCAGCAGCCAAGATAGGGAATTAAACACCATATATTTT

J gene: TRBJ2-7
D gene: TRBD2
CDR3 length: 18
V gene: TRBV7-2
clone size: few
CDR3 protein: CASSLGTSGRTLSYEQYF
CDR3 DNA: TGTGCCAGCAGCTTAGGGACTAGCGGGAGGACACTATCCTACGAGCAGTACTTC

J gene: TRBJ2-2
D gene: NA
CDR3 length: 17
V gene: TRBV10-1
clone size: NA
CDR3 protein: CASSESRDCANTGELFF
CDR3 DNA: TGCGCCAGCAGTGAGTCCCGGGACTGCGCGAACACCGGGGAGCTGTTTTTT

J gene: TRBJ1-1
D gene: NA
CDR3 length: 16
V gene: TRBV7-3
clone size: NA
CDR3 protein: CASSLTRTSLNTEAFF
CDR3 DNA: TGTGCCAGCAGCTTAACTCGTACAAGTTTGAACACTGAAGCTTTCTTT

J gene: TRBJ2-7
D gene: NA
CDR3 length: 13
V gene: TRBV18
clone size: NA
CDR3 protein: CASSPGGDYEQYF
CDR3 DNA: TGTGCCAGCTCACCCGGGGGAGACTACGAGCAGTACTTC

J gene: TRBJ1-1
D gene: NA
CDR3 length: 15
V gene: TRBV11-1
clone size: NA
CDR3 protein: CASSLGTIMNTEAFF
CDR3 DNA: TGTGCCAGCAGCTTAGGGACAATCATGAACACTGAAGCTTTCTTT

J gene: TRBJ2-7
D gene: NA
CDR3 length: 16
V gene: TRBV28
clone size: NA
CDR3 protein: CASSQLGGGYSYEQYF
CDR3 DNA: TGTGCCAGCAGTCAGTTGGGGGGAGGTTATTCCTACGAGCAGTACTTC

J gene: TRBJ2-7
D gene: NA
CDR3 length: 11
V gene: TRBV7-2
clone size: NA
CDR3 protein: CASSVTYEQYF
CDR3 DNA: TGTGCCAGCAGCGTAACTTACGAGCAGTACTTC

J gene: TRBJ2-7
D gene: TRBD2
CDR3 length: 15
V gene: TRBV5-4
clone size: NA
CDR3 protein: CASSLGGGLGYEQYF
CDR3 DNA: TGTGCCAGCAGCTTGGGGGGGGGACTAGGCTACGAGCAGTACTTC

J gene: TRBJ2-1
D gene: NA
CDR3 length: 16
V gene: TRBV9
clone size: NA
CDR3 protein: CASSVYEGTLEDEQFF
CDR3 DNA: TGTGCCAGCAGCGTTTACGAAGGGACTCTGGAGGATGAGCAGTTCTTC

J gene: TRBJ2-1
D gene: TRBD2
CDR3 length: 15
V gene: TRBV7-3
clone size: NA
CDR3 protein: CASSLKTSGSREQFF
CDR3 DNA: TGTGCCAGCAGCTTAAAAACTAGCGGGAGCAGAGAGCAGTTCTTC

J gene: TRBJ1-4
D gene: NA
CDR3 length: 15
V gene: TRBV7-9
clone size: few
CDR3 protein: CASSLKGQPNEKLFF
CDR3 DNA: TGTGCCAGCAGCTTAAAGGGTCAGCCCAATGAAAAACTGTTTTTT

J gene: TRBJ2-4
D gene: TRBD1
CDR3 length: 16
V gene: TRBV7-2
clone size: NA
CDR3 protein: CASSLGTGGSENIQYF
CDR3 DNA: TGTGCCAGCAGCTTAGGGACAGGGGGGTCTGAGAACATTCAGTACTTC

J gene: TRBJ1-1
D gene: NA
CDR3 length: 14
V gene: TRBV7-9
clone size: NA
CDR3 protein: CASSPRQGNTEAFF
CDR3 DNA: TGTGCCAGCTCACCCAGGCAGGGGAACACTGAAGCTTTCTTT

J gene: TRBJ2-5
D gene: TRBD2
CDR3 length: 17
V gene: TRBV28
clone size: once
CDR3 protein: CASSLNGLAGVRETQYF
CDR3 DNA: TGTGCCAGCAGTTTAAACGGACTAGCGGGAGTACGCGAGACCCAGTACTTC

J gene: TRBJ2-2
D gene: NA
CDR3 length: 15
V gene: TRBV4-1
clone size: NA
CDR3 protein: CASSGYVRNTGELFF
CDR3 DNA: TGCGCCAGCAGCGGATATGTAAGAAACACCGGGGAGCTGTTTTTT

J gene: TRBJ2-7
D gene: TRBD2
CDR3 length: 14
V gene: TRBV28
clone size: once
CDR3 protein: CASSKGLEPYEQYF
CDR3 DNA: TGTGCCAGCAGTAAGGGACTAGAGCCCTACGAGCAGTACTTC

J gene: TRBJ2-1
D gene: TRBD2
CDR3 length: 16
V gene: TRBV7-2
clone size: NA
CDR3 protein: CASSLTSGRAYNEQFF
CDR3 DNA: TGTGCCAGCAGCTTGACTAGCGGGAGAGCGTACAATGAGCAGTTCTTC

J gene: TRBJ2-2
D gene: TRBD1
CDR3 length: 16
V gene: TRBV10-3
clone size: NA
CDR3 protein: CAISSPRDRGSGELFF
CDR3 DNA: TGTGCCATCAGCTCACCGCGGGACAGGGGATCCGGGGAGCTGTTTTTT

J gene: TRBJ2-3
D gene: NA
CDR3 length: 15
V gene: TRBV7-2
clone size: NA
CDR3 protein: CASSLQTGQTDTQYF
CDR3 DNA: TGTGCCAGCAGCTTACAAACAGGGCAGACAGATACGCAGTATTTT